Listed here is a single T cell receptor (beta chain). Its antigen is not identified. These data come from a study of cytomegalovirus exposure and HLA in healthy donors. Findings and limits, study-wide: Association of a missense DCLRE1C variant with TCR beta V- and J-gene trimming was reported in a later analysis. Roughly uniform sequencing depth across donors was assumed, possibly incorrectly.

The length of the CDR3 is 16 residues. The J segment lost 6 bases and the V segment lost 3 bases, leaving 13 bases of the junction unmatched. Germline lookup yields CDR1 SGDLS and CDR2 YYNGEE. The PCR had 60 Vbeta and 13 Jbeta primers. Generated by immunoSEQ multiplex PCR, the TCRdb table keeps only in-frame clones and is missing some. The table lists some 100,000 clones, 84% of them singletons, with roughly 1.2% in the top ten. The TCR sequence derives from a woman between 18 and 30 years old in good health and CMV-seronegative. Sequencing was performed on PBMCs. The chain joins TRBV9 to TRBJ1-1; 8 positions agree with TRBD1. CDR3 residues: CASSGTQIRGRAEAFF. CDR3 coding DNA: TGTGCCAGCAGCGGCACCCAGATCAGGGGGCGGGCTGAAGCTTTCTTT.